The 9 T cell receptor beta chains below were found in one sample sequenced in a study of PD-1 blockade in classical Hodgkin lymphoma. Documented time point: cycle 4 day 1 (C4D1), after 6 weeks of nivolumab. Every patient was affected by relapse after autologous stem cell transplantation, while exposure to brentuximab vedotin was not uniform. Some clones are missing from TCRdb's copy, which holds only in-frame ones; the method was immunoSEQ multiplex PCR. This table holds roughly 17,000 clones, 80% to 90% found once. Source: peripheral blood mononuclear cells (PBMCs), taken before the fourth cycle of nivolumab. The source of these receptors is a human donor with classical Hodgkin lymphoma.

The chain links TRBV2 to TRBJ1-2; 7 nucleotides line up with TRBD1. Germline V gives CDR1 SNHLY, CDR2 FYNNEI. The junction had 4 bases not matched to a gene; V was cut back by 6 bases and J by 6 bases. CDR3 length: 12 amino acids. The CDR3 protein is CASRHQGDGYTF. Written as DNA, the CDR3 is TGTGCCAGCAGGCATCAGGGGGATGGCTACACCTTC.

This chain uses TRBV7-2 with TRBJ2-7, with D maybe TRBD2 (6 bases). Germline CDR1 is SGHTA and CDR2 is FQGNSA. The CDR3 runs to 15 residues. Trimming removed 1 base from V and 3 bases from J, with 13 bases in between. CDR3 loop: CASSLEGLANYEQYF. DNA of the CDR3: TGTGCCAGCAGCTTAGAGGGCCTAGCGAACTACGAGCAGTACTTC.

The chain is built from TRBV5-1 and TRBJ2-7; D uncertain. V was pared by 5 bases and J by 5 bases, with 14 bases between. CDR3 length equals 13 residues. Germline CDR1 reads SGHRS; CDR2 reads YFSETQ. The CDR3 loop is CASSSGSSNEQYF. In nucleotides, the CDR3 is TGCGCCAGCAGTTCAGGTTCGTCTAACGAGCAGTACTTC. The full variable domain, rest sourced from reference TRBV5-1 and TRBJ2-7, is KAGVTQTPRYLIKTRGQQVTLSCSPISGHRSVSWYQQTPGQGLQFLFEYFSETQRNKGNFPGRFSGRQFSNSRSEMNVSTLELGDSALYLCASSSGSSNEQYFGPGTRLTVT.

This clone was counted between two and nine times. The chain has TRBV7-8 and TRBJ2-1; no clear D gene. From germline, CDR1 is SGHVS and CDR2 FQNEAQ. The CDR3 runs 13 residues. With 3 bases removed from V and 15 bases from J, the gap between germline ends came to 18 bases. The CDR3 bases are TGTGCCAGCAGCTTGGTGAGTGACGGGTATCTGTTCTTC. Its translation: CASSLVSDGYLFF.

This chain links TRBV1 with TRBJ2-3; TRBD2 is taken as the D call from the table, unchecked against the DNA. TRBV1 is a recognized pseudogene. The CDR3 totals 14 residues. CDR3 in DNA: TGCACCAGCAGCCAAGGGCCCGGGTCCGATACGCAGTATTTT. Translation: CTSSQGPGSDTQYF.

This clone has only one observation. V usage is TRBV15 and J usage is TRBJ2-3; D is possibly TRBD1 or TRBD2 (5 bases each). The germline CDR1 and CDR2 sequences are LNHNV and YYDKDF (reference sequence). The CDR3 extends over 13 amino acids. The V and J ends lost 1 base and 6 bases respectively, with 8 bases between them. For the CDR3, the DNA is TGTGCCACCAGCAGAGCCAGGGAGGATACGCAGTATTTT. Translated: CATSRAREDTQYF.

This clone was picked up one time. V is TRBV19 and J is TRBJ1-3; no clear D gene. Germline values: CDR1 LNHDA, CDR2 SQIVND (reference sequence). V was clipped by 2 bases and J by 0 bases, with 8 bases between them. The CDR3 contains 15 residues. CDR3 coding DNA: TGTGCCAGTAGTATAAGCGCAGCCTCTGGAAACACCATATATTTT. Its protein product is CASSISAASGNTIYF. The full variable domain, with the rest looked up from reference TRBV19 and TRBJ1-3, is DGGITQSPKYLFRKEGQNVTLSCEQNLNHDAMYWYRQDPGQGLRLIYYSQIVNDFQKGDIAEGYSVSREKKESFPLTVTSAQKNPTAFYLCASSISAASGNTIYFGEGSWLTVV.

This chain links TRBV2 with TRBJ1-4; D unresolved. This CDR3 is built from 16 residues. Germline CDR1 reads SNHLY; CDR2 reads FYNNEI. Trimming shortened V by 8 bases and J by 2 bases, and 18 bases separated the two germline ends. CDR3 protein: CASGVRLGSTNEKLFF. The CDR3, as DNA: TGTGCCAGCGGGGTACGATTGGGGTCGACTAATGAAAAACTGTTTTTT.

The chain joins TRBV5-1 to TRBJ2-5; possible D gene TRBD2, 6 bases. The CDR3 contains 14 residues. Trimming cost V 0 bases and J 3 bases, with 9 bases left between them. CDR1 is SGHRS, CDR2 YFSETQ, per germline. The chain's CDR3 is CASSLGGAKETQYF. CDR3 DNA sequence: TGCGCCAGCAGCTTGGGCGGGGCCAAAGAGACCCAGTACTTC.